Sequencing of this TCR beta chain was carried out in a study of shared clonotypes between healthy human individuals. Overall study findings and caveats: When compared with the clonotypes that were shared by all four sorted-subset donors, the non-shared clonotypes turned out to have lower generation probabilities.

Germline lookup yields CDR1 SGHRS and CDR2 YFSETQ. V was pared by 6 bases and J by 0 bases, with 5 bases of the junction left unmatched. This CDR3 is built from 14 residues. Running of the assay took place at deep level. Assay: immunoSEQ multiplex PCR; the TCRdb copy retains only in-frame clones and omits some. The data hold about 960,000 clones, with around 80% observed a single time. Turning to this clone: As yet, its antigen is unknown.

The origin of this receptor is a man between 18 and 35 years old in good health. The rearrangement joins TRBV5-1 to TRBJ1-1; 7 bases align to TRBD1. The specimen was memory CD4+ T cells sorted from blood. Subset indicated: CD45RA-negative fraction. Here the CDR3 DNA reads TGCGCCAGCACCCCGACAGGGTTGAACACTGAAGCTTTCTTT. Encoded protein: CASTPTGLNTEAFF.